This TCR beta chain was sequenced during a study of shared clonotypes between healthy human individuals. Study results and limitations: A few donors had about 5.1% of their naive CD4 clonotypes in common.

For this clone: Its cognate antigen is unknown.

Clones were read by immunoSEQ multiplex PCR, and TCRdb kept only the in-frame ones, dropping some. Of around 750,000 clones in the sample, approximately 79% were seen once. The receptor was derived from a woman in her twenties or thirties in good health. The sequencing sample was made of memory CD4+ T cells sorted from blood. Specified subset: CD45RA-negative fraction.

The chain's CDR3 is CASSRDRGTPYEQYF. The CDR3 DNA is TGTGCCAGCAGTCGGGACAGGGGAACCCCCTACGAGCAGTACTTC. This chain connects TRBV11-1 to TRBJ2-7, with TRBD1 matching over 10 bases. This CDR3 contains 15 residues. The germline V gene has CDR1 SGHAT and CDR2 FQDESV (reference sequence). With 6 bases clipped from V and 2 bases from J, the junction kept 7 bases outside the gene matches.